Given below is one T cell receptor beta chain in context. This specimen belongs to a study of T cell responses to AZD1222 COVID-19 vaccine. The CDR3 extends over 14 amino acids. V lost 6 bases, J lost 4 bases, and 14 bases lay in between. Germline CDR1 and CDR2: PRHDT and FYEKMQ (reference sequence). Profiled with immunoSEQ multiplex PCR; TCRdb holds only in-frame clones, not every one. The top ten hold 3% to 3.5% of the sample, which has about 99,000 clones, about nine tenths seen once. The sequence came from an adult who received the MenACWY meningococcal vaccine as a control. This specimen consisted of peripheral blood, obtained 28 days after the second dose of the MenACWY control vaccine. This chain joins TRBV13 and TRBJ2-3; D gene uncertain. CDR3 sequence reads: CASSRLNLADTQYF. The DNA for the CDR3 is TGTGCCAGCAGTCGACTTAACCTAGCAGATACGCAGTATTTT.